This T cell receptor (beta chain) was identified in a study of preoperative IRX-2 immunotherapy in early breast cancer. CDR1 is SGHTA and CDR2 is FQGNSA in the germline V gene. The CDR3 has 15 amino acids. The V gene lost 0 bases and the J gene lost 0 bases, with 8 bases spanning the gap. The repertoire was sequenced with immunoSEQ multiplex PCR; TCRdb's copy has only in-frame clones and lacks some. The repertoire has around 62,000 clones, around 94% of them found once; the top ten carry roughly 1.7%. The treatment: preoperative locoregional IRX-2 cytokine immunotherapy. Patients received preoperative, locoregional IRX-2 cytokine immunotherapy in a phase Ib study.

This TCR came from a human donor with breast cancer. The chain uses TRBV7-2 and TRBJ1-2; no firm D call. This specimen was taken from a patient treated with IRX-2 immunotherapy. CDR3 residues: CASSLAGGPNYGYTF. The CDR3 nucleotides read TGTGCCAGCAGCTTAGCGGGCGGACCTAACTATGGCTACACCTTC.